This T cell receptor beta chain was recorded in a study of shared clonotypes between healthy human individuals. Study results and limitations: Memory subsets generally showed lower estimated richness than naive subsets.

Naive CD8 populations comprised CD45RO-negative cells positively selected for CCR7, excluding terminally differentiated effector memory CD45RA+ cells. Study donors comprised healthy, HIV-negative adults devoid of recent acute infection or vaccination. An assay was performed, and its level was deep. Assay: immunoSEQ multiplex PCR; the TCRdb copy retains only in-frame clones and omits some. This sample has roughly 1,800,000 clones, with 85% to 95% found just once. This CDR3 is built from 14 residues. V was cut by 7 bases and J by 5 bases, with 15 bases left in between. CDR1 and CDR2 (germline): MDHEN, SYDVKM. A note on this clone: Antigen specificity is unknown.

Sequencing was done on a sample of naive CD8+ T cells sorted from blood. V gene TRBV28 combines with J gene TRBJ2-1, with a tentative D call TRBD2 (5 bases). This receptor was taken from a man younger than 30 in good health. The CDR3 sequence is CASTGRGWDNEQFF. CDR3 sequence (DNA): TGTGCCAGCACGGGCCGAGGGTGGGACAATGAGCAGTTCTTC.